The rows below give T cell receptor beta chains drawn from one sample of a study of cytomegalovirus exposure and HLA in healthy donors. Method: immunoSEQ multiplex PCR; TCRdb's copy keeps in-frame clones and lacks some. The sample shows about 98,000 clones, over 60% of them seen only once. Sequencing used PBMCs. Receptor source: a man aged 55 to 69 in good health and CMV-seropositive. CDR3s include the opening cysteine and the closing phenylalanine or tryptophan. Fields, in order: clone size, V gene, D gene, J gene, CDR3 length, CDR3 DNA, CDR3 protein. The D gene is left open where the match is weak. Expanded clones are given a class, and other clones once, few, many or no size at all.

>few|TRBV6-5|TRBD1|TRBJ1-2|14
TGTGCCAGCGGAGAGGACAGGGCTAACTATGGCTACACCTTC
CASGEDRANYGYTF
>few|TRBV27|TRBD1|TRBJ1-6|15
TGTGCCAGCACCGCCGGAGGGGGCGCGAATTCACCCCTCCACTTT
CASTAGGGANSPLHF
>.|TRBV5-1|TRBD1|TRBJ1-2|14
TGCGCCAGCAGCTTGAGACAGGGAAACTATGGCTACACCTTC
CASSLRQGNYGYTF
>.|TRBV7-9|.|TRBJ2-7|13
TGTGCCAGCAGCCGCTGGGGGGAGTACGAGCAGTACTTC
CASSRWGEYEQYF
>few|TRBV7-9|TRBD2|TRBJ2-1|15
TGTGCCAGCAGCTTAGACCAGCGGGGGGGCGATGAGCAGTTCTTC
CASSLDQRGGDEQFF
>.|TRBV9|.|TRBJ2-7|13
TGTGCCAGCAGCGTCCAGGGTCTCGGGGAGCAGTACTTC
CASSVQGLGEQYF
>few|TRBV6-5|TRBD1|TRBJ2-7|15
TGTGCCAGCAGTTACCGACAGGGGTTCACCTACGAGCAGTACTTC
CASSYRQGFTYEQYF
>.|TRBV5-1|TRBD1|TRBJ2-2|15
TGCGCCAGCACGGGACAGGGGTTTGAAACCGGGGAGCTGTTTTTT
CASTGQGFETGELFF
>.|TRBV28|TRBD1|TRBJ1-4|19
TGTGCCAGCAGCCCTATCCGGGACAGGGGGATTGCAACTAATGAAAAACTGTTTTTT
CASSPIRDRGIATNEKLFF
>.|TRBV6-5|.|TRBJ2-7|13
TGTGCCAGCAGGGAGACAGCAACCTACGAGCAGTACTTC
CASRETATYEQYF
>.|TRBV5-1|.|TRBJ1-1|14
TGCGCCAGCAGCTTCGGGTTAGGGAACACTGAAGCTTTCTTT
CASSFGLGNTEAFF
>.|TRBV2|.|TRBJ1-4|14
TGTGCCAGCAAAAGGGGGGGTTCTGAGGAAAAACTGTTTTTT
CASKRGGSEEKLFF
>.|TRBV18|TRBD1|TRBJ1-2|16
TGTGCCAGCTTATCCTCGACAGGGGGAAATAACTATGGCTACACCTTC
CASLSSTGGNNYGYTF
>.|TRBV7-2|.|TRBJ2-5|13
TGTGCCAGCAGCCCACAGGGTGGGGAGACCCAGTACTTC
CASSPQGGETQYF
>.|TRBV30|.|TRBJ1-6|16
TGTGCCTGGAGTCGAGGGAGGGGCCCCCTTAATTCACCCCTCCACTTT
CAWSRGRGPLNSPLHF
>.|TRBV6-5|.|TRBJ2-2|15
TGTGCCAGCGGAAGGAGTCAGGGGAGGGCCGGGGAGCTGTTTTTT
CASGRSQGRAGELFF
>many|TRBV5-3|.|TRBJ1-2|12
TGTGCCAGAAGCTTGGTCTGGGCTGGCTACACCTTC
CARSLVWAGYTF
>.|TRBV7-9|TRBD2|TRBJ2-3|17
TGTGCCAGCAGCTTGGCGGTGGCTAGCGGGATCACAGATACGCAGTATTTT
CASSLAVASGITDTQYF
>.|TRBV4-1|TRBD2|TRBJ2-2|18
TGCGCCAGCAGCCAAGACAGGCGACTAGCGGGGAACACCGGGGAGCTGTTTTTT
CASSQDRRLAGNTGELFF
>.|TRBV4-1|TRBD2|TRBJ2-3|14
TGCGCCAGCAGCCAAAGGACTAGCATGCATACGCAGTATTTT
CASSQRTSMHTQYF
>.|TRBV7-9|.|TRBJ1-2|14
TGTGCCAGCAGCCGCCAAGGACTTAACTATGGCTACACCTTC
CASSRQGLNYGYTF
>.|TRBV30|.|TRBJ2-5|14
TGTGCCTGGAGCGGCATAGGGGAGGATGAGACCCAGTACTTC
CAWSGIGEDETQYF
>.|TRBV18|.|TRBJ1-1|15
TGTGCCAGCTCACTGGGCAGAAGCATGAACACTGAAGCTTTCTTT
CASSLGRSMNTEAFF
>.|TRBV9|TRBD2|TRBJ2-3|18
TGTGCCAGCAGCGTAGGGATACTAGCGGGTACTGGCACAGATACGCAGTATTTT
CASSVGILAGTGTDTQYF
>.|TRBV4-2|TRBD2|TRBJ2-2|20
TGTGCCAGCAGCCAAGATGGGGGTTGGGTGACTAGCCCGAACACCGGGGAGCTGTTTTTT
CASSQDGGWVTSPNTGELFF
>.|TRBV27|TRBD1|TRBJ1-6|15
TGTGCCAGCAGTGCAGGGGACAGTGGGAATTCACCCCTCCACTTT
CASSAGDSGNSPLHF
>.|TRBV27|.|TRBJ2-5|14
TGTGCCAGCAGTTTATCGCCTATCCAAGAGACCCAGTACTTC
CASSLSPIQETQYF
>.|TRBV18|TRBD2|TRBJ2-7|16
TGTGCCAGCTCACTCGGGCTGACTAGCGGGGGCTACGAGCAGTACTTC
CASSLGLTSGGYEQYF
>.|TRBV13|.|TRBJ1-2|16
TGTGCCAGCAATAACCCGGGGGAGGTTTTTGACTATGGCTACACCTTC
CASNNPGEVFDYGYTF
>.|TRBV6-5|.|TRBJ2-1|16
TGTGCCAGCAGTTCCACTCTCGGGAGCTCCTACAATGAGCAGTTCTTC
CASSSTLGSSYNEQFF
>.|TRBV11-2|TRBD1|TRBJ1-3|16
TGTGCCAGCAGCCAACCGGACAGGGTAATTGGAAACACCATATATTTT
CASSQPDRVIGNTIYF
>.|TRBV5-8|.|TRBJ2-1|14
TGTGCCAGCAGCTTTGGGGAGTCCTACAATGAGCAGTTCTTC
CASSFGESYNEQFF
>few|TRBV5-4|TRBD1|TRBJ1-3|14
TGTGCCAGCACCCGGACAGGGGGCGAAAACACCATATATTTT
CASTRTGGENTIYF
>.|TRBV6-5|TRBD1|TRBJ1-5|16
TGTGCCAGCAGTTCCAGCGGACAGGGAGGTGCCCAGCCCCAGCATTTT
CASSSSGQGGAQPQHF
>few|TRBV2|TRBD1|TRBJ1-1|13
TGTGCCAGCGGACAGGGCTTGAGCACTGAAGCTTTCTTT
CASGQGLSTEAFF
>.|TRBV15|.|TRBJ2-1|16
TGTGCCACCAGCCCACTCAAGGGGGGGAAATACAATGAGCAGTTCTTC
CATSPLKGGKYNEQFF
>.|TRBV7-2|TRBD1|TRBJ2-1|12
TGTGCCAGCAGCCTTGGACAGGGAAAGAAGTTCTTC
CASSLGQGKKFF
>.|TRBV27|.|TRBJ1-4|17
TGTGCCAGCAGGCGGGTGGGCAGTTTGCGGACTAATGAAAAACTGTTTTTT
CASRRVGSLRTNEKLFF
>.|TRBV2|TRBD1|TRBJ2-7|15
TGTGCCAGCGGGAGGGACAGGGGCAACTCCTACGAGCAGTACTTC
CASGRDRGNSYEQYF
>.|TRBV11-2|.|TRBJ2-7|14
TGTGCCAGCAGCCCGTGGGGCAGACCTTACGAGCAGTACTTC
CASSPWGRPYEQYF
>.|TRBV19|TRBD1|TRBJ1-2|14
TGTGCCAGTACCACCGAGACAGGGTCCTATGGCTACACCTTC
CASTTETGSYGYTF
>.|TRBV5-1|.|TRBJ1-2|15
TGCGCCAGCAGCGGAGGAGGGGGGGCGGACTATGGCTACACCTTC
CASSGGGGADYGYTF
>.|TRBV6-6|.|TRBJ2-3|15
TGTGCCAGCAGTTACTCTGCGGGTCTCACAGATACGCAGTATTTT
CASSYSAGLTDTQYF
>.|TRBV10-3|.|TRBJ1-2|15
TGTGCCATCAGTGAGTCTAGGGGTGAAGGGTATGGCTACACCTTC
CAISESRGEGYGYTF
>.|TRBV9|TRBD2|TRBJ2-1|16
TGTGCCAGCAGCGTAGAGACTAGCGGGGGACCCGGTGAGCAGTTCTTC
CASSVETSGGPGEQFF
>once|TRBV28|.|TRBJ1-2|15
TGTGCCAGCAGTACTTATCACAGGACTAACTATGGCTACACCTTC
CASSTYHRTNYGYTF
>few|TRBV29-1|.|TRBJ1-3|13
TGCAGCGTTCGGGGGACTTCTGGAAACACCATATATTTT
CSVRGTSGNTIYF
>.|TRBV29-1|TRBD1|TRBJ2-3|15
TGCAGCGTTGGTCGGACAGGGGGCGAAGCAGATACGCAGTATTTT
CSVGRTGGEADTQYF
>.|TRBV15|.|TRBJ1-1|14
TGTGCCACCAGCAGAGATGGAGTTGAGAGGGAAGCTTTCTTT
CATSRDGVEREAFF
>.|TRBV7-8|TRBD1|TRBJ2-5|14
TGTGCCAGCAGACCGGGACAGGGGGGAGAGACCCAGTACTTC
CASRPGQGGETQYF
>.|TRBV29-1|TRBD1|TRBJ2-7|13
TGCAGCGTAGGGACAGGGGAGGGCTACGAGCAGTACTTC
CSVGTGEGYEQYF
>.|TRBV6-5|TRBD2|TRBJ2-5|15
TGTGCCAGCAAAACCTACGGGGGGGCAGGAGAGACCCAGTACTTC
CASKTYGGAGETQYF
>.|TRBV7-2|.|TRBJ2-5|14
TGTGCCAGCAGCTTAGTCGCTACCAAAGAGACCCAGTACTTC
CASSLVATKETQYF
>.|TRBV25-1|.|TRBJ2-7|14
TGTGCCAGTAGGGGGGGAATCGGCTCCTACGAGCAGTACTTC
CASRGGIGSYEQYF
>.|TRBV5-4|TRBD1|TRBJ2-5|13
TGTGCCAGCAGCTCCCGGGACAGGGAGACCCAGTACTTC
CASSSRDRETQYF
>once|TRBV30|TRBD1|TRBJ1-1|12
TGTGCCTGGGGGACAGGGGTCACTGAAGCTTTCTTT
CAWGTGVTEAFF
>.|TRBV5-1|TRBD1|TRBJ1-2|17
TGCGCCAGCAGCCCGACAGGGGGCACCTCACTTAACTATGGCTACACCTTC
CASSPTGGTSLNYGYTF